The clone carrying this T cell receptor beta chain was seen just once. Its antigen is currently unknown. This sample was taken from a study of cytomegalovirus exposure and HLA in healthy donors. Study context: In a later analysis, it was reported that the roughly 120 validation repertoires had been produced on the same platform as the roughly 700 repertoires belonging to the first cohort. Study-level results: The study flagged about 150 TCR beta chains as cytomegalovirus-associated. The tendency of first-cohort TCR clusters to co-occur in the 120 validation repertoires was identified by a subsequent analysis.

The method was immunoSEQ multiplex PCR; TCRdb's version includes in-frame clones alone and lacks a portion of them. The profile shows 350,000 or so clones, roughly 85% of them singletons. Trimming removed 3 bases at V and 7 bases at J, with 10 bases between. CDR3 length: 12 amino acids. Germline-derived CDR1 and CDR2 are SNHLY and FYNNEI. The sequencing input was PBMCs. The chain has TRBV2 and TRBJ2-7; no reliable D call. This clonotype originated in a woman aged 18-29 years in good health and CMV-seronegative. CDR3 loop: CASSEGPGEQYF. In DNA form, the CDR3 reads TGTGCCAGCAGTGAGGGCCCTGGGGAGCAGTACTTC. The full variable domain, with the rest looked up from reference TRBV2 and TRBJ2-7, is EPEVTQTPSHQVTQMGQEVILRCVPISNHLYFYWYRQILGQKVEFLVSFYNNEISEKSEIFDDQFSVERPDGSNFTLKIRSTKLEDSAMYFCASSEGPGEQYFGPGTRLTVT.